What follows describes a single T cell receptor (beta chain). This record belongs to a study of blood T cell repertoires in COVID-19. Profiled with immunoSEQ multiplex PCR; TCRdb holds only in-frame clones, not every one. The sample shows 250,000 to 400,000 clones, more than 70% of them seen only once. V lost 6 bases, J lost 0 bases, and 11 bases lay in between. Per germline, CDR1 LNHDA and CDR2 SQIVND (reference sequence). The CDR3 is 14 amino acids. This TCR derives from a woman aged 25 to 39 with COVID-19, enrolled during active disease. Material for sequencing was peripheral blood. This chain connects TRBV19 to TRBJ1-1; D is possibly TRBD1 (5 bases). CDR3 sequence (DNA): TGTGCCAGTAGCAGCAGACAGATGAACACTGAAGCTTTCTTT. The encoded protein is CASSSRQMNTEAFF.